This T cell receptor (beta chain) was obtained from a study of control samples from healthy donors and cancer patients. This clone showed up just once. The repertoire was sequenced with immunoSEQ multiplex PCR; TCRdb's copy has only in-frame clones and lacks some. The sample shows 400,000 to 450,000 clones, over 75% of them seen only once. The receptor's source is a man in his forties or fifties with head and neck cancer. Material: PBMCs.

CDR3: CASSRGQAQETQYF. CDR3 nucleotides: TGTGCCAGCAGCAGAGGACAGGCCCAAGAGACCCAGTACTTC. The gene calls are TRBV9 and TRBJ2-5, with 7 nucleotides matching TRBD1. Losses at the gene ends were 4 bases for V and 1 base for J; bases not matched to a gene: 4. The CDR3 runs to 14 residues. Germline V gene data show CDR1 as SGDLS and CDR2 as YYNGEE.